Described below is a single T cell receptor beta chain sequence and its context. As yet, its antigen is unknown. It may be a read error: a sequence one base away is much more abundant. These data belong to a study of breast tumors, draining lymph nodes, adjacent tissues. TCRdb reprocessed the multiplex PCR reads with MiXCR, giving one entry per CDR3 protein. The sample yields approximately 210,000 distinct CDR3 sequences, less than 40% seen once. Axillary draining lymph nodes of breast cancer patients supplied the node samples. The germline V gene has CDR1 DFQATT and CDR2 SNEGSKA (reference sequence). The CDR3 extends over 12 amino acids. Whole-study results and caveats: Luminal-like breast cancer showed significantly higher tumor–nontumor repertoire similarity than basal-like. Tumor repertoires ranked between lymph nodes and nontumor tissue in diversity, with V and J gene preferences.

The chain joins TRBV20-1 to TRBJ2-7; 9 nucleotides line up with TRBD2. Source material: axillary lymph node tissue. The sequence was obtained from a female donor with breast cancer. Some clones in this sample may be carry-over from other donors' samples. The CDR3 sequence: CSAIAGAYEPYF. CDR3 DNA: TGCAGTGCTATAGCGGGAGCCTACGAGCCGTACTTC.